This TCR beta chain comes out of a study of T-cell reconstitution after alpha-beta-depleted transplantation in children (dated by TCRdb to the mid-2010s). Background on the whole study: Using TCR repertoire profiling, the study quantitatively followed how T-cell immune reconstitution unfolded in children after TCRalphabeta/CD19-depleted allogeneic hematopoietic cell transplantation.

The germline V gene (reference sequence) supplies CDR1 LNHNV and CDR2 YYDKDF. Trimming accounts for 2 bases at V and 6 bases at J, while the number of junction bases matched to no gene is 9. From its cysteine to its phenylalanine, the CDR3 spans 16 amino acids. Only CDR3 DNA remains: 48 bases, in frame from the first base. As concerns this clonotype: Its antigen specificity is not known. Nothing much larger sits one base from this clone, and base qualities are not available.

Libraries were built with PCR. The run used an Illumina HiSeq 2500. TCR library preparation used molecular barcoding, with unique molecular identifiers applied to normalize quantification of the TCRbeta repertoire. TCRdb itself trimmed the public reads at Q25 with fastp, ran MiXCR and retained productive beta chains. Here each entry gathers all rows of one CDR3 protein and keeps the most common genes and DNA. This sample comprises about 360,000 distinct CDR3 sequences, 10% to 15% of them detected only once. Of the sample, 4% to 5.5% falls within the top ten clones. The TCR comes from a human donor who donated a stem cell graft to a child with Fanconi anemia. The sequencing used PBMCs, collected from the stem cell graft. Recombination linked TRBV15 to TRBJ1-5; TRBD1 agrees with 8 junctional bases. The nucleotide sequence is TGTGCCACCAGCAGATCTGGAGGACAGGGCCGTCAGCCCCAGCATTTT. Its protein is CATSRSGGQGRQPQHF.